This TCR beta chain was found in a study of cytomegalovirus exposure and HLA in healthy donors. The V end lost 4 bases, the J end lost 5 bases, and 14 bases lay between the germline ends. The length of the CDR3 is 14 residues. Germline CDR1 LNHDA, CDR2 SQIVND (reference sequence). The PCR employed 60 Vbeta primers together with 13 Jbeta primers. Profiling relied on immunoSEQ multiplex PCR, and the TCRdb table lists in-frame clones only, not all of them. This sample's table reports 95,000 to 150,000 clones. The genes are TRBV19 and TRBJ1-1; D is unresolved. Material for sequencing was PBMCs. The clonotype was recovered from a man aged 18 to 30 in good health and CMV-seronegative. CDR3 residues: CASSTRTGWTEAFF. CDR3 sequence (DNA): TGTGCCAGTAGTACCAGGACGGGGTGGACTGAAGCTTTCTTT.